The 14 T cell receptor beta chains in this list originate from one sample, sequenced in a study of read filtering for tumor transcriptome and immune sequencing. From around 0.4 ug of RNA, a library with molecular barcoded alpha/delta and beta/gamma adaptors was made. Using its own MiXCR run on the reads, TCRdb lists one record per CDR3 protein. The sample yields approximately 50,000 distinct CDR3 sequences, 20% to 25% seen once. The sample taken for sequencing was a population of CD138-negative cells sorted from bone marrow. Source of these receptors: a donor older than 35 with multiple myeloma.

This clonotype has just one count. This may be a read error: a much more frequent sequence differs by one nucleotide. The genes are TRBV18 and TRBJ1-4; 7 nucleotides align to TRBD1. The trim removed 3 bases at V and 3 bases at J, leaving 7 bases unmatched. Germline V gene sequence: CDR1 KGHSH, CDR2 LQKENI. The CDR3 spans 16 residues. CDR3 in amino acids: CASSPVEGTANEKLFF. The CDR3 nucleotides read TGTGCCAGCTCACCTGTGGAGGGGACAGCTAATGAAAAACTGTTTTTT.

This rearrangement joins TRBV4-1 to TRBJ2-1, with 12 bases fitting TRBD1. Germline loops: CDR1 MGHRA, CDR2 YSYEKL. The CDR3 extends over 15 amino acids. V trimming: 5 bases; J trimming: 8 bases; junction bases outside the gene matches: 7. The CDR3 protein is CASSSPGTGGYEQFF. DNA for the CDR3: TGCGCCAGCAGCTCCCCCGGGACAGGGGGCTATGAGCAGTTCTTC.

The table lists this clonotype with many counts. The chain recombines TRBV11-2 with TRBJ2-1; D unresolved. There are 12 residues in the CDR3. CDR1 is SGHAT, CDR2 FQNNGV, per germline. Trimming shortened V by 4 bases and J by 10 bases, and 11 bases separated the two germline ends. CDR3 bases: TGTGCCAGCAGCTCCCCGACGGGCGAGCAGTTCTTC. It specifies CASSSPTGEQFF. The complete variable domain, with remaining parts taken from reference TRBV11-2 and TRBJ2-1, reads EAGVAQSPRYKIIEKRQSVAFWCNPISGHATLYWYQQILGQGPKLLIQFQNNGVVDDSQLPKDRFSAERLKGVDSTLKIQPAKLEDSAVYLCASSSPTGEQFFGPGTRLTVL.

The genes are TRBV29-1 and TRBJ1-5, with TRBD1 identical over 8 bases. The V gene's germline CDR1 is SQVTM and CDR2 ANQGSEA. CDR3 length: 13 residues. V shed 4 bases, J shed 4 bases, and the junction held 3 bases outside the gene matches. In DNA form, the CDR3 reads TGCAGCGTTGGGCAGGGGGCTAATCAGCCCCAGCATTTT. Protein sequence: CSVGQGANQPQHF.

This clonotype was counted only a few times. This rearrangement joins TRBV5-1 to TRBJ2-5; 7 nucleotides agree with TRBD2. The trim removed 5 bases at V and 5 bases at J, leaving 6 bases unmatched. CDR1 and CDR2 (germline): SGHRS, YFSETQ. This CDR3 comprises 13 residues. This chain's CDR3 is CASRGGAGETQYF. In DNA form, the CDR3 reads TGCGCCAGCAGGGGAGGGGCCGGTGAGACCCAGTACTTC.

This clonotype was found a few times. A read error is possible here, since a much larger clone lies one base away. The conserved phenylalanine or tryptophan is not found at the CDR3 terminus, so this likely reflects a read error. The chain uses TRBV10-3 and TRBJ2-1; tentatively, D is TRBD2 (6 bases). The V end lost 3 bases, the J end lost 7 bases, and 13 bases lay between the germline ends. CDR1 is ENHRY and CDR2 is SYGVKD in the germline V gene. This CDR3 spans 14 amino acids. CDR3 region: CAISDRLARNEQFI. For the CDR3, the DNA is TGTGCCATCAGTGACCGGCTAGCGAGGAATGAGCAGTTCATC.

As for this clonotype: This could be a read error, since a much larger clone is one nucleotide away. The V and J genes are TRBV10-3 and TRBJ2-7; TRBD1 agrees at 7 bases. The germline CDR1 and CDR2 sequences are ENHRY and SYGVKD. This CDR3 has 13 amino acids. CDR3 bases: TGTGCCATCAAGGGGGCAGAATCCTACGAGCAGCACTTC. The encoded protein is CAIKGAESYEQHF.

This clonotype was counted many times. This chain links TRBV19 with TRBJ1-5; D is uncertain. The length of the CDR3 is 13 residues. Per the germline V gene, CDR1 is LNHDA and CDR2 is SQIVND (reference sequence). The V end was cut by 3 bases, the J end by 4 bases, with 7 bases between. The CDR3 DNA sequence: TGTGCCAGTAGTATGACGGAAAATCAGCCCCAGCATTTT. As protein: CASSMTENQPQHF.

This clonotype was detected many times. The CDR3 nucleotides are TGTGCCATCGGCGACAATTACAATGAGCAGTTCTTC. Translation: CAIGDNYNEQFF. The chain uses TRBV10-3 and TRBJ2-1, with D unclear. V lost 8 bases, J lost 4 bases, and 9 bases lay in between. The V gene's germline CDR1 is ENHRY and CDR2 SYGVKD. The length of the CDR3 is 12 residues.

This clonotype rates as medium-sized. The J gene is TRBJ2-1, the V gene TRBV20-1, with 7 bases aligning to TRBD1. This CDR3 has 15 residues. After removal of 5 bases from V and 3 bases from J, the junction contained 10 bases not matched to a gene. The V gene's germline CDR1 is DFQATT and CDR2 SNEGSKA (reference sequence). CDR3 sequence reads: CSARAGRGNYNEQFF. The CDR3 coding sequence is TGCAGTGCTCGAGCCGGCAGGGGGAACTACAATGAGCAGTTCTTC.

This clonotype was counted ten times or more. This sequence joins TRBV5-1 and TRBJ2-5; possibly TRBD1 for D (6 bases). Trimming cost V 0 bases and J 2 bases, with 14 bases left between them. Germline assignment: CDR1 SGHRS and CDR2 YFSETQ. The CDR3 is made up of 16 amino acids. The CDR3 sequence: CASSLVAGAAQETQYF. CDR3 coding DNA: TGCGCCAGCAGCTTGGTGGCAGGGGCTGCTCAAGAGACCCAGTACTTC. Combining the CDR3 with reference TRBV5-1 and TRBJ2-5 gives the whole variable domain KAGVTQTPRYLIKTRGQQVTLSCSPISGHRSVSWYQQTPGQGLQFLFEYFSETQRNKGNFPGRFSGRQFSNSRSEMNVSTLELGDSALYLCASSLVAGAAQETQYFGPGTRLLVL.

The chain carries TRBV20-1 and TRBJ2-7; TRBD2 matches 8 bases. Germline values: CDR1 DFQATT, CDR2 SNEGSKA (reference sequence). Trimming cost V 5 bases and J 2 bases; bases outside gene matches: 8. The CDR3 has 14 amino acids. CDR3 residues: CSAGVLAVTYEQYF. The CDR3 region has the DNA TGCAGTGCTGGGGTACTAGCGGTGACCTACGAGCAGTACTTC.

About this clonotype itself: One base separates it from a far larger clone, so it is likely a read error. The chain employs TRBV12-3 or TRBV12-4 and TRBJ2-1, with TRBD1 matching 10 bases. J lost 8 bases, V lost 6 bases, and 7 bases had no gene match. This CDR3 comprises 14 residues. DNA of the CDR3: TGTGCCAGCAGCCGCTGGGACAGGGGTTATGAGCAGTTCTTC. This encodes CASSRWDRGYEQFF.

This clonotype has a single count. This may be a read error, as it is one base from a much larger clone. V is TRBV6-6 and J is TRBJ1-1; D perhaps matches TRBD1 (6 bases). The CDR3 consists of 16 residues. Germline CDR1 MNHNY, CDR2 SVGAGI (reference sequence). DNA for the CDR3: TGTGCCAGCAGAGATACAGGGTATAGGGCCGGCACTGAAGCTCTCTTT. Its protein is CASRDTGYRAGTEALF.